The rows below give T cell receptor beta chains drawn from one sample of a study of cytomegalovirus exposure and HLA in healthy donors. Sequencing used immunoSEQ multiplex PCR; TCRdb keeps in-frame clones, though not all of them. The sample includes about 150,000 clones, under 70% seen only once; the top ten take around 9.3%. The sample comprised PBMCs. All receptors come from a man younger than 40 in good health and CMV-seropositive. Both conserved end residues are part of each CDR3. The D gene is left open where the match is weak. Expanded clones get a size class; other rows say once, few or many, or leave the size out.

>TRBV11-2|-|TRBD1|TRBJ1-2
TGTGCCAGCAGCTTAGATTACGCCGGACAGGGAAGGTACGGCTACACCTTC
CASSLDYAGQGRYGYTF
>TRBV5-1|few|TRBD1|TRBJ1-6
TGCGCCAGCAGCACCATCCGACAGGGGGATTCACCCCTCCACTTT
CASSTIRQGDSPLHF
>TRBV28|once|TRBD1|TRBJ2-7
TGTGCCAGCAGTTGGGGGACAGGGTATCCGTCCTACGAGCAGTACTTC
CASSWGTGYPSYEQYF
>TRBV27|few|-|TRBJ2-7
TGTGCCAGCAGTTTCCGAGGGTCCTACGAGCAGTACTTC
CASSFRGSYEQYF
>TRBV7-9|-|-|TRBJ1-3
TGTGCCAGCAGCCCCGCTGGGGCCGGAAACACCATATATTTT
CASSPAGAGNTIYF
>TRBV5-1|-|-|TRBJ2-3
TGCGCCAGCAGTCCCGGGGGCACAGATACGCAGTATTTT
CASSPGGTDTQYF
>TRBV30|-|-|TRBJ2-1
TGTGCCTGGGGTGAGACTAACTCCTACAATGAGCAGTTCTTC
CAWGETNSYNEQFF
>TRBV19|once|TRBD1|TRBJ1-3
TGTGCCAGTAGGATGGGACAGGGAAATACAAACACCATATATTTT
CASRMGQGNTNTIYF
>TRBV5-4|few|-|TRBJ1-1
TGTGCCAGCAGCTTAATCACAGCGAACACTGAAGCTTTCTTT
CASSLITANTEAFF
>TRBV19|few|-|TRBJ1-2
TGTGCCAGTAGATTTGACAGGACCTATGGCTACACCTTC
CASRFDRTYGYTF
>TRBV6-5|-|TRBD2|TRBJ2-7
TGTGCCAGCAGTTCTCTAGCGGGAGGAGGTTCCTACGAGCAGTACTTC
CASSSLAGGGSYEQYF
>TRBV7-9|once|-|TRBJ2-7
TGTGCCAGCAGCTTAGTACAGGGTTCGAGGGAGCAGTACTTC
CASSLVQGSREQYF
>TRBV7-6|-|-|TRBJ2-1
TGTGCCAGCAGCTTAAGCCATGAGCAGTTCTTC
CASSLSHEQFF
>TRBV18|-|-|TRBJ1-3
TGTGCCAGCTCACCGGGCGGGACCGCTGGAAACACCATATATTTT
CASSPGGTAGNTIYF
>TRBV6-1|few|-|TRBJ1-3
TGTGCCAGCAGAAGAGACAGAACCTCTGGAAACACCATATATTTT
CASRRDRTSGNTIYF
>TRBV4-2|-|TRBD1|TRBJ1-2
TGTGCCAGCAGCCACGTCGGGACAGCCCAACGGAACTATGGCTACACCTTC
CASSHVGTAQRNYGYTF
>TRBV28|-|TRBD2|TRBJ2-5
TGTGCCAGCAGTTTACATCCGGGACTAGGTGGATTAAGAGAGACCCAGTACTTC
CASSLHPGLGGLRETQYF
>TRBV5-1|few|TRBD2|TRBJ2-1
TGCGCCAGCAGCTGGTTAGCGGGAGTTATGTACAATGAGCAGTTCTTC
CASSWLAGVMYNEQFF
>TRBV5-4|-|TRBD1|TRBJ2-7
TGTGCCAGCAGACCCGGGACAGGGGGATACTACGAGCAGTACTTC
CASRPGTGGYYEQYF
>TRBV13|few|TRBD1|TRBJ2-1
TGTGCCAGCAGCAAGACAGGGCCTGGTTACAATGAGCAGTTCTTC
CASSKTGPGYNEQFF
>TRBV28|-|TRBD2|TRBJ2-1
TGTGCCAGCAGTTTAATGGGACTAGCGGAGCACAATGAGCAGTTCTTC
CASSLMGLAEHNEQFF
>TRBV7-9|-|-|TRBJ2-7
TGTGCCAGCAGCTTAGCTGGGCCCTACGAGCAGTACTTC
CASSLAGPYEQYF
>TRBV6-5|once|TRBD2|TRBJ2-7
TGTGCCAGCAGCCCTAGCGGGAGGAGGGTCGAGCAGTACTTC
CASSPSGRRVEQYF
>TRBV5-1|-|-|TRBJ2-1
TGCGCCAGCAGCTTGATGCCGACTAGTGGGTACAATGAGCAGTTCTTC
CASSLMPTSGYNEQFF
>TRBV5-4|-|TRBD1|TRBJ2-7
TGTGCCAGCAGTCGTCCACCGACAGGGGGCGCATCTTACGAGCAGTACTTC
CASSRPPTGGASYEQYF
>TRBV7-3|few|TRBD2|TRBJ2-1
TGTGCCAGCAGCCCTCAGACTAGCGGGGGTTCCTCCTACAATGAGCAGTTCTTC
CASSPQTSGGSSYNEQFF